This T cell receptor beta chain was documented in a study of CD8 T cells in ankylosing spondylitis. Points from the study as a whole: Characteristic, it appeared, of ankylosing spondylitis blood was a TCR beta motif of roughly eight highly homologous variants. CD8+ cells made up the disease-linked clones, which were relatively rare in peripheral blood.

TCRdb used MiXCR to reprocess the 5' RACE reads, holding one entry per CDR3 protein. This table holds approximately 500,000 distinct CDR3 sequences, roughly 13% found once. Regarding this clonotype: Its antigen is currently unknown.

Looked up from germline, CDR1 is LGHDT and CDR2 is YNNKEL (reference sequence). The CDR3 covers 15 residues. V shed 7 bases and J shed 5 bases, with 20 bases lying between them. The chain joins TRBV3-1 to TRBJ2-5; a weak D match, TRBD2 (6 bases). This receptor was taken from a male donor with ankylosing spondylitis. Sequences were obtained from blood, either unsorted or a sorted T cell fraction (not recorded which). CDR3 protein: CASTVSGGGRETQYF. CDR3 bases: TGTGCCAGCACCGTGTCCGGGGGTGGTAGGGAGACCCAGTACTTC.